This TCR beta chain was retrieved from a study of blood T cell repertoires in COVID-19. About the study: Some COVID-19 samples were acute and others convalescent; all came from the United States, Italy and Spain. Sources were T cells, B-cell-depleted T cells, or PBMCs; the material itself was cDNA or gDNA.

Authors' analysis steps: Researchers report that nucleated cell counts were estimated from reference gene primer amplification. The table came from immunoSEQ multiplex PCR; TCRdb's copy has only in-frame clones and leaves some out. V, J and clone size derive from that table, while D and trimming were established from the DNA sequence. The sample lists 250,000 to 300,000 clones; around 89% were seen once. The source material was peripheral blood. This clonotype originated in a woman in her thirties who had recovered from COVID-19.

This chain's CDR3 is CAISRSGSTDTQYF. In DNA form, the CDR3 reads TGTGCCATCAGTCGGTCGGGAAGCACAGATACGCAGTATTTT. The J gene is TRBJ2-3, the V gene TRBV10-3, with a weak D call TRBD2 (5 bases). The CDR3 extends over 14 amino acids. Germline V lookup: CDR1 ENHRY, CDR2 SYGVKD. Trimming shortened V by 5 bases and J by 0 bases, and 9 bases separated the two germline ends.